This record concerns one T cell receptor (beta chain) sequence. Its specificity is unknown. These data originate in a study of CD8 T cells in Susac syndrome. RNA amounts of 0.5 to 1 ug underwent reverse transcription with random hexamers. By means of immunoSEQ multiplex PCR, TCR beta CDR3 spanning 54 Vbeta and 13 Jbeta underwent amplification. Each CDR3 protein gets one entry after TCRdb re-called the immunoSEQ multiplex PCR reads with MiXCR. The sample lists roughly 130,000 distinct CDR3 sequences; about 96% were seen once. CDR1 SGHTA and CDR2 FQGNSA come from the germline V gene. V was pared by 1 base and J by 6 bases, with 4 bases of the junction left unmatched. This CDR3 contains 16 residues. Sequencing of TCR beta, carried out with a high-throughput approach, was applied to CD8+ and CD4+ T cells from the blood. TEMRA cells underwent FACS enrichment and CD8+ and CD4+ T cells underwent negative isolation.

Regarding the study as a whole: The study conceded that its TCR sequencing and HLA analysis involved relatively few individuals.

The V gene is TRBV7-2, the J gene TRBJ1-5; 12 bases align to TRBD1. This receptor was obtained from a human donor in good health. Sequenced material: CD4+ T cells from PBMCs. This CDR3 reads CASSLVGTGGGQPQHF. The CDR3 region has the DNA TGTGCCAGCAGCTTAGTAGGGACAGGGGGCGGTCAGCCCCAGCATTTT. The whole variable domain, filled in from reference TRBV7-2 and TRBJ1-5, reads GAGVSQSPSNKVTEKGKDVELRCDPISGHTALYWYRQSLGQGLEFLIYFQGNSAPDKSGLPSDRFSAERTGGSVSTLTIQRTQQEDSAVYLCASSLVGTGGGQPQHFGDGTRLSIL.